Each of the 20 T cell receptor beta chains below was sequenced from the same sample in a study of CD8+CD57+ T cells in acquired aplastic anemia (dated by TCRdb to 2016 to 2019). The sequencing machine was an Illumina HiSeq 2000. Genomic DNA served as template for TCR beta VDJ combination and CDR3 sequence profiling. TCRdb reanalyzed the raw reads on its own, using fastp at Q25 for trimming and MiXCR for clone calling, and kept in-frame beta chains. Duplicate CDR3 protein sequences are folded into a single record with the most common DNA and genes. Within this sample are about 160,000 distinct CDR3 sequences, with less than 60% of them counted one time only. Of the sample, 2.5% to 3% is held by the ten largest clones. Flow cytometry had shown CD8+CD57+ cell expansion in the patients selected for sequencing. Sequencing used sorted CD4+, CD8+, or CD8+CD57+ T cells (not recorded which) from PBMCs. The receptors were sampled from a human donor with aplastic anemia.

Ten or more counts support this clonotype. This sequence joins TRBV7-2 and TRBJ1-3, with 9 bases that match TRBD1. This CDR3 region has 15 residues. V was pared by 3 bases and J by 2 bases, with 2 bases of the junction left unmatched. From germline, CDR1 is SGHTA and CDR2 FQGNSA. In DNA, the CDR3 is TGTGCCAGCAGCTTGACAGGGGGAGCTGGAAACACCATATATTTT. This translates into CASSLTGGAGNTIYF.

This clonotype was seen a few times. V is TRBV30 and J is TRBJ2-3; TRBD1 aligns across 8 bases. Germline loops: CDR1 GTSNPN, CDR2 SVGIG (reference sequence). V dropped 4 bases and J dropped 1; count of bases not matched to a gene: 4. This CDR3 comprises 14 residues. In DNA form, the CDR3 reads TGTGCCTGGACAGGGGGCGCGGGCACAGATACGCAGTATTTT. Amino acid sequence: CAWTGGAGTDTQYF.

The CDR3 protein is CAISESDRHQPQHF. CDR3 coding DNA: TGTGCCATCAGTGAGTCTGACAGACATCAGCCCCAGCATTTT. The V and J genes are TRBV10-3 and TRBJ1-5; tentative D call: TRBD1 (5 bases). The CDR3 consists of 14 residues. V was shortened by 0 bases and J by 5 bases, with 8 bases between the two germline ends. Germline V gene sequence: CDR1 ENHRY, CDR2 SYGVKD.

This clonotype was counted between two and nine times. Being one base from a much bigger clone, this may be a read error. The chain carries TRBV6-8 and TRBJ2-3; 11 bases match TRBD2. The CDR3 has 15 residues. With V trimmed by 5 bases and J by 6 bases, 7 bases remained unmatched. CDR1 and CDR2 (germline): MNHGY, SAAAGT. The CDR3 protein is CASSIRTSGRDTQYF. DNA for the CDR3: TGTGCCAGCAGTATAAGGACTAGCGGGCGGGATACGCAGTATTTT.

The chain combines TRBV11-1 with TRBJ2-1, with 7 bases fitting TRBD1. The CDR3 covers 16 residues. The junction had 11 bases not matched to a gene; V was cut back by 2 bases and J by 7 bases. Germline V gives CDR1 SGHAT, CDR2 FQDESV (reference sequence). CDR3 DNA: TGTGCCAGCAGCTTATGGAGACAGGGAGCGACGAATGAGCAGTTCTTC. Its translation: CASSLWRQGATNEQFF. Full variable domain (remainder filled in from reference TRBV11-1 and TRBJ2-1): EAEVAQSPRYKITEKSQAVAFWCDPISGHATLYWYRQILGQGPELLVQFQDESVVDDSQLPKDRFSAERLKGVDSTLKIQPAELGDSAMYLCASSLWRQGATNEQFFGPGTRLTVL.

This clonotype came up many times. The V gene is TRBV5-8, the J gene TRBJ1-1; D is possibly TRBD1 (5 bases). V shed 7 bases and J shed 0 bases, with 10 bases lying between them. In germline, CDR1 is SGHTS, CDR2 YDEGEE. This CDR3 has 13 amino acids. The chain's CDR3 is CASFRGLNTEAFF. CDR3 DNA sequence: TGTGCCAGCTTCCGGGGGTTGAACACTGAAGCTTTCTTT.

The V gene is TRBV29-1, the J gene TRBJ1-5; D call uncertain. Looked up from germline, CDR1 is SQVTM and CDR2 is ANQGSEA. Between the trimmed V and J ends, which lost 4 bases and 13 bases, there was a span of 17 bases. This CDR3 is 12 amino acids long. CDR3 sequence reads: CSVGRDSYEQHF. The CDR3 region has the DNA TGCAGCGTTGGAAGGGATTCCTACGAGCAGCATTTT.

V and J are TRBV28 and TRBJ1-2; TRBD1 aligns across 7 bases. Germline lookup yields CDR1 MDHEN and CDR2 SYDVKM. This CDR3 comprises 14 residues. The V segment lost 8 bases and the J segment 3 bases; nucleotides outside the gene matches: 9. The CDR3 bases are TGTGCCAGCCTACTCGCAGGGACAGACTATGGCTACACCTTC. Translation gives CASLLAGTDYGYTF.

About this clonotype: A much more abundant neighbour one base away suggests this may be a read error. The rearrangement joins TRBV11-3 to TRBJ1-6; weak D call: TRBD1 (6 bases). Between the trimmed V and J ends, which lost 2 bases and 11 bases, there was a span of 16 bases. CDR3 length equals 15 residues. Germline V CDR1 and CDR2: SGHNT, YENEEA. CDR3 DNA: TGTGCCAGCAGCTTAATCCCAGGGGAAGGGCCACCCCTCCACTTT. Its protein is CASSLIPGEGPPLHF.

J is TRBJ1-1 and V is TRBV15; D is uncertain. The CDR3 runs to 15 residues. Trimming shortened V by 4 bases and J by 7 bases, and 19 bases separated the two germline ends. Germline assignment: CDR1 LNHNV and CDR2 YYDKDF (reference sequence). The DNA for the CDR3 is TGTGCCACCAGCATTGAAGAAGGGTCGAGGGATGAAGCTTTCTTT. Residues: CATSIEEGSRDEAFF.

Details on this clonotype: Germline and junction disagree at one end, which may indicate a read error. This rearrangement joins TRBV29-1 to TRBJ2-1; 8 positions match TRBD1. CDR1 and CDR2 from the germline V gene are SQVTM and ANQGSEA. The CDR3 extends over 15 amino acids. Here the CDR3 reads CSAEGGTGAYNEQFF. CDR3 bases: TGCAGCGCTGAAGGGGGGACAGGAGCCTACAATGAGCAGTTCTTC.

The J gene is TRBJ1-1, the V gene TRBV28; 7 bases agree with TRBD1. Germline CDR1 reads MDHEN; CDR2 reads SYDVKM. The CDR3 consists of 14 residues. Unmatched junction bases numbered 6, after V lost 6 bases and J lost 2 bases. Here the CDR3 reads CASSAGTENTEAFF. The CDR3 coding sequence is TGTGCCAGCAGCGCCGGGACAGAAAACACTGAAGCTTTCTTT.

This clonotype was seen at least ten times. The J gene is TRBJ2-1, the V gene TRBV3-1; 9 nucleotides align to TRBD2. The CDR3 loop spans 16 amino acids. V gave up 4 bases and J gave up 7 bases; unmatched junction bases: 11. The germline V gene has CDR1 LGHDT and CDR2 YNNKEL (reference sequence). The CDR3 region is CASSPVGAGGRNEQFF. CDR3 bases: TGTGCCAGCAGCCCCGTTGGAGCGGGAGGCCGAAATGAGCAGTTCTTC.

As to this clonotype: Possible read error: a much larger clone is one base away. This sequence joins TRBV19 and TRBJ2-1; D is perhaps TRBD1 or TRBD2 (5 bases each). The germline V gene has CDR1 LNHDA and CDR2 SQIVND (reference sequence). The CDR3 has 16 residues. V was trimmed by 6 bases and J by 1 base, leaving 16 bases between them. The CDR3, as DNA: TGTGCCAGTAGAGAAGACGGGGCTAGGTCCTACAATGAGCAGTTCTTC. Protein: CASREDGARSYNEQFF.

At least ten counts were recorded for this clonotype. This sequence joins TRBV5-1 and TRBJ2-5; D ambiguous. CDR3 length equals 14 residues. The germline CDR1 and CDR2 sequences are SGHRS and YFSETQ. The V and J ends lost 0 bases and 2 bases respectively, with 8 bases between them. The CDR3 sequence: CASSLGTKQETQYF. The CDR3, as DNA: TGCGCCAGCAGCTTGGGGACCAAACAAGAGACCCAGTACTTC. The full variable domain, completed using reference TRBV5-1 and TRBJ2-5, is KAGVTQTPRYLIKTRGQQVTLSCSPISGHRSVSWYQQTPGQGLQFLFEYFSETQRNKGNFPGRFSGRQFSNSRSEMNVSTLELGDSALYLCASSLGTKQETQYFGPGTRLLVL.

The V and J genes are TRBV9 and TRBJ2-7, with 11 bases matching TRBD2. The CDR3 has 15 residues. Germline loops: CDR1 SGDLS, CDR2 YYNGEE. With V trimmed by 4 bases and J by 2 bases, 5 bases remained unmatched. The CDR3 region is CASSSGLAATYEQYF. CDR3 DNA: TGTGCCAGCAGCTCGGGACTAGCGGCAACCTACGAGCAGTACTTC.

The gene calls are TRBV10-3 and TRBJ2-7; TRBD2 might be the D (6 bases). V shed 8 bases and J shed 0 bases, with 14 bases lying between them. Looked up from germline, CDR1 is ENHRY and CDR2 is SYGVKD. The CDR3 covers 14 residues. The CDR3 reads CAISASESSYEQYF. In DNA form, the CDR3 reads TGTGCCATCTCGGCTAGCGAGAGCTCCTACGAGCAGTACTTC.

The chain has TRBV7-8 and TRBJ2-5; 8 bases are shared with TRBD2. The V segment lost 1 base and the J segment 0 bases; nucleotides outside the gene matches: 1. This CDR3 is 15 amino acids long. Per germline, CDR1 SGHVS and CDR2 FQNEAQ. The CDR3 nucleotides are TGTGCCAGCAGCTTAGGTAGCGGGGACCAAGAGACCCAGTACTTC. Amino acid sequence: CASSLGSGDQETQYF.

This chain uses TRBV3-1 with TRBJ2-1; D uncertain. The length of the CDR3 is 15 residues. Germline V gene sequence: CDR1 LGHDT, CDR2 YNNKEL (reference sequence). The V and J ends lost 0 bases and 9 bases respectively, with 15 bases between them. The CDR3 nucleotides read TGTGCCAGCAGCCAAGATATAATGGGATTGGGTGAGCAGTTCTTC. Amino acids: CASSQDIMGLGEQFF.

This clonotype turned up a few times. One junction end disagrees with the germline gene, perhaps due to a read error. The V and J genes are TRBV5-3 and TRBJ1-1, with D tentatively TRBD1 (5 bases). TRBV5-3 is labeled an ORF, and its function is uncertain. The CDR3 runs 13 residues. The CDR3 region is CASSLGRGTEAFF. DNA for the CDR3: TGTGCCAGCAGCTTGGGGCGGGGGACTGAAGCTTTCTTT.